Listed here are 3 T cell receptor beta chains from one sample, sequenced in a study of T cells in Graves' hyperthyroidism and ophthalmopathy. Template material for amplifying TCR beta CDR3 regions consisted of RNA transcripts. TCR CDR3 underwent first-round RT-PCR with the HTBI primer set. Via MiXCR, TCRdb re-called the multiplex PCR reads, giving one row per CDR3 protein. The table shows approximately 370,000 distinct CDR3 sequences, with 15% occurring only once. Source material: blood. The source of these receptors is a woman aged 25 to 39 with Graves' hyperthyroidism.

This clonotype was observed at least ten times. The rearrangement uses TRBV14 and TRBJ1-2, with D possibly TRBD1 on 6 matching bases. Germline V gene data show CDR1 as SGHDN and CDR2 as FVKESK. Trimming removed 4 bases at V and 7 bases at J, with 13 bases between. This CDR3 region has 13 residues. CDR3 amino acids: CASSPRQAGGYTF. Here the CDR3 DNA reads TGTGCCAGCAGCCCCCGACAGGCCGGTGGCTACACCTTC. Full variable domain (outside the CDR3, taken from reference TRBV14 and TRBJ1-2): EAGVTQFPSHSVIEKGQTVTLRCDPISGHDNLYWYRRVMGKEIKFLLHFVKESKQDESGMPNNRFLAERTGGTYSTLKVQPAELEDSGVYFCASSPRQAGGYTFGSGTRLTVV.

This clonotype has more than one count but fewer than ten. This sequence joins TRBV20-1 and TRBJ1-6; a possible D gene is TRBD1 (6 bases). The CDR3 is made up of 15 amino acids. Germline CDR1 reads DFQATT; CDR2 reads SNEGSKA (reference sequence). V was trimmed by 0 bases and J by 8 bases, leaving 14 bases between them. CDR3 sequence: CSAREHGTRDSPLHF. CDR3 nucleotide sequence: TGCAGTGCTAGAGAACACGGGACACGGGATTCACCCCTCCACTTT.

Comment on this clonotype: This could be a read error, since a much larger clone is one nucleotide away. This chain links TRBV2 with TRBJ2-1; 9 bases match TRBD2. CDR1 and CDR2 from the germline V gene are SNHLY and FYNNEI. Trimming removed 10 bases from V and 0 bases from J; junction bases left unmatched: 4. This CDR3 contains 14 residues. The CDR3 nucleotides read TGTGCCACCAATAGCGGGAGCTCCTACAATGAGCAGTTCTTC. Translating it yields CATNSGSSYNEQFF. Full variable domain (outside the CDR3, taken from reference TRBV2 and TRBJ2-1): EPEVTQTPSHQVTQMGQEVILRCVPISNHLYFYWYRQILGQKVEFLVSFYNNEISEKSEIFDDQFSVERPDGSNFTLKIRSTKLEDSAMYFCATNSGSSYNEQFFGPGTRLTVL.